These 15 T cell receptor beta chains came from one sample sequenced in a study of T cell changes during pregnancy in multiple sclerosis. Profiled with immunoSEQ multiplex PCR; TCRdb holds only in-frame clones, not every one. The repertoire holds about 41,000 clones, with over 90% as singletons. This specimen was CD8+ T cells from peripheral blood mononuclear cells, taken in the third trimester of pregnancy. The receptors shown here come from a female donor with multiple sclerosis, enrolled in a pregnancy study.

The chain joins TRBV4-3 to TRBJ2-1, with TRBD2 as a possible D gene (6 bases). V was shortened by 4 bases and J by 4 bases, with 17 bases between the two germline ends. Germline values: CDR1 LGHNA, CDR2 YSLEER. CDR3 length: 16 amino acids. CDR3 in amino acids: CASSLGLGGAYNEQFF. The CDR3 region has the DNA TGCGCCAGCAGCCTCGGACTCGGGGGTGCTTACAATGAGCAGTTCTTC.

As DNA, the CDR3 is TGTGCCAGCAGTGAAGCCACAGGGGCTAACTATGGCTACACCTTC. Its protein product is CASSEATGANYGYTF. This sequence joins TRBV2 and TRBJ1-2; 7 bases are a match to TRBD1. J was trimmed by 0 bases and V by 0 bases; bases with no gene match: 1. CDR1 and CDR2 from the germline V gene are SNHLY and FYNNEI. The CDR3 is 15 residues long.

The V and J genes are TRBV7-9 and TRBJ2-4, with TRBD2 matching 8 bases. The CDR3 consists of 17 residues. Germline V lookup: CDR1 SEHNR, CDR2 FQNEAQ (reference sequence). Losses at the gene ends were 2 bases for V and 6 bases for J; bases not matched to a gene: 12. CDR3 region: CASSLWVAGGFRNIQYF. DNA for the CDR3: TGTGCCAGCAGCTTATGGGTCGCGGGAGGCTTCCGAAACATTCAGTACTTC.

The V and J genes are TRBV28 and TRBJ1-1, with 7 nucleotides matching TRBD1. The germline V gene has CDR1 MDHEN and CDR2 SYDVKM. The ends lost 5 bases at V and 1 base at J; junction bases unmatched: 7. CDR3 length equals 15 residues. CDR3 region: CASSGDRVGNTEAFF. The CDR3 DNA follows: TGTGCCAGCAGTGGCGACAGGGTTGGGAACACTGAAGCTTTCTTT.

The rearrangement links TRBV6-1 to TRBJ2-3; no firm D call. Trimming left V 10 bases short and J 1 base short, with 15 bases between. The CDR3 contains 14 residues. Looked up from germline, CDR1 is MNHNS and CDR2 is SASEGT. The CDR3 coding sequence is TGTGCCACCACGGGTGTTCTCGGCACAGATACGCAGTATTTT. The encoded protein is CATTGVLGTDTQYF.

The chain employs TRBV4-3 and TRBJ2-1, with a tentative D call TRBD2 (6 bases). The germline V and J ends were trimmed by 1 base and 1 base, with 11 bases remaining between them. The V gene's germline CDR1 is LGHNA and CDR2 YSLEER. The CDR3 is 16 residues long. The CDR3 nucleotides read TGCGCCAGCAGCCAAGCGGCAGGGACTTCCTACAATGAGCAGTTCTTC. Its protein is CASSQAAGTSYNEQFF.

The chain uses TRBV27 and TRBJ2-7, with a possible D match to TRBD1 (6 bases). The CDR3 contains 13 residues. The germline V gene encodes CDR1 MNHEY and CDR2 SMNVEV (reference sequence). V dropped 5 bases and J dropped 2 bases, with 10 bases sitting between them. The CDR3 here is CASSVDSAYEQYF. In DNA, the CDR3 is TGTGCCAGCAGTGTGGACAGTGCCTACGAGCAGTACTTC.

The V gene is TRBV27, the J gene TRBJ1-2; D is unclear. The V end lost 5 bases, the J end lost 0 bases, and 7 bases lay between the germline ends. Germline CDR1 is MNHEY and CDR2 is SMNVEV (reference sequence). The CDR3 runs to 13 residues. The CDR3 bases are TGTGCCAGCAGTCTAGACCCTAACTATGGCTACACCTTC. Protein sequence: CASSLDPNYGYTF.

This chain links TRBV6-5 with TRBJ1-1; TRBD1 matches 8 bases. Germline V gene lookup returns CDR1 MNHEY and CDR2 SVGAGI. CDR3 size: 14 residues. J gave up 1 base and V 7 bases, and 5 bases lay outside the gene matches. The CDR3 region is CASTLTGENTEAFF. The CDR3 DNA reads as TGTGCCAGCACCCTGACAGGGGAGAACACTGAAGCTTTCTTT.

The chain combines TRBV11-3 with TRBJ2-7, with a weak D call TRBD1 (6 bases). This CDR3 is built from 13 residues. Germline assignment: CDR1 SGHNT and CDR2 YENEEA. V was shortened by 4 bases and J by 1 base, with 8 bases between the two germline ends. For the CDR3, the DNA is TGTGCCAGCAGCTCCAGGGGTTCCTACGAGCAGTACTTC. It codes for CASSSRGSYEQYF.

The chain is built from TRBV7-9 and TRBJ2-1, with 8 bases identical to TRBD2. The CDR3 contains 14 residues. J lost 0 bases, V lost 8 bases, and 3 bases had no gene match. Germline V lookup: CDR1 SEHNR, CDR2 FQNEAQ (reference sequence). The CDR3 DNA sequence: TGTGCCAGCGTCAGCGGGGGCTCCTACAATGAGCAGTTCTTC. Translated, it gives CASVSGGSYNEQFF.

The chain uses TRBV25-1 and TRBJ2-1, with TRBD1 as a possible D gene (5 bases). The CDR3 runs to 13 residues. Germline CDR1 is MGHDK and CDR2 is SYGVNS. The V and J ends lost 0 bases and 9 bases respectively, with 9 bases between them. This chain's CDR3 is CASSEYQGSEQFF. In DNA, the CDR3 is TGTGCCAGCAGTGAATATCAGGGTAGTGAGCAGTTCTTC. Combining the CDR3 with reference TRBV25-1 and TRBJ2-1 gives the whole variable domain EADIYQTPRYLVIGTGKKITLECSQTMGHDKMYWYQQDPGMELHLIHYSYGVNSTEKGDLSSESTVSRIRTEHFPLTLESARPSHTSQYLCASSEYQGSEQFFGPGTRLTVL.

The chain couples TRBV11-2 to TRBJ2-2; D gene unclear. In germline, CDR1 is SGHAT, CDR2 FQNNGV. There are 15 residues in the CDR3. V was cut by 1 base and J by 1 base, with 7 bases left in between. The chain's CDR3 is CASSLGAENTGELFF. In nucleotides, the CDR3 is TGTGCCAGCAGCTTAGGGGCTGAGAACACCGGGGAGCTGTTTTTT.

CDR3 region: CASSLTGSDTEAFF. The CDR3 nucleotides read TGCGCCAGCAGTCTTACGGGGAGCGACACTGAAGCTTTCTTT. V and J are TRBV4-3 and TRBJ1-1; D not certain. The CDR3 spans 14 residues. V lost 6 bases and J lost 3, with 14 bases in between. CDR1 and CDR2 (germline): LGHNA, YSLEER.

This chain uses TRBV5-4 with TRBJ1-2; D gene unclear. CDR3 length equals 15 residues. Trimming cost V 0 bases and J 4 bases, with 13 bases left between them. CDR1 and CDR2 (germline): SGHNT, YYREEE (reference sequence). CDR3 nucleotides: TGTGCCAGCAGCTTGGCCGACTTGGAAGGCTATGGCTACACCTTC. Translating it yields CASSLADLEGYGYTF.